The sequence of this T cell receptor beta chain was determined in a study of response to subunit inactivated influenza vaccine. TCRdb called the RT-PCR reads again in MiXCR, with one record for every CDR3 protein. The sample holds 630,000 or so distinct CDR3 sequences, roughly 14% seen once. From germline, CDR1 is MNHEY and CDR2 SMNVEV (reference sequence). This CDR3 has 13 residues. The V and J ends lost 2 bases and 2 bases respectively, with 7 bases between them. This TCR was sampled from a man aged 45-60 years who received an inactivated influenza vaccine. The chain recombines TRBV27 with TRBJ2-7; D is unresolved. Sequences were derived from PBMCs from blood, sampled 11 to 12 days after vaccination. The CDR3 reads CASSLRKAYEQYF. CDR3 coding DNA: TGTGCCAGCAGTTTACGTAAGGCCTACGAGCAGTACTTC.